This T cell receptor (beta chain) was sequenced for a study of graft-versus-host responses after intestinal transplantation. Study details: Recipients received multivisceral, liver-intestinal, or isolated intestinal transplants. Once they had received anti-thymocyte globulin induction, all recipients took tacrolimus and steroids for around three years.

Notes on this clone: Antigen unknown.

Here immunoSEQ multiplex PCR was the method, and the copy in TCRdb shows in-frame clones only, minus some. This table has over 80,000 clones, roughly nine tenths appearing once. Germline V gene data show CDR1 as LGHNA and CDR2 as YNFKEQ. Deletions cut 0 bases from V and 7 bases from J, with 15 bases between. CDR3 size: 15 residues. The sequencing here drew on unstimulated CD4+ T cells sorted from spleen or lymph node cells, taken before transplant. The V and J genes are TRBV4-2 and TRBJ1-2; D is perhaps TRBD1 (6 bases). This sequence originates from a human donor who was the organ donor for an intestinal transplant. The CDR3 sequence: CASSQERTATIGYTF. The CDR3 DNA is TGTGCCAGCAGCCAAGAGCGGACAGCTACTATTGGCTACACCTTC.